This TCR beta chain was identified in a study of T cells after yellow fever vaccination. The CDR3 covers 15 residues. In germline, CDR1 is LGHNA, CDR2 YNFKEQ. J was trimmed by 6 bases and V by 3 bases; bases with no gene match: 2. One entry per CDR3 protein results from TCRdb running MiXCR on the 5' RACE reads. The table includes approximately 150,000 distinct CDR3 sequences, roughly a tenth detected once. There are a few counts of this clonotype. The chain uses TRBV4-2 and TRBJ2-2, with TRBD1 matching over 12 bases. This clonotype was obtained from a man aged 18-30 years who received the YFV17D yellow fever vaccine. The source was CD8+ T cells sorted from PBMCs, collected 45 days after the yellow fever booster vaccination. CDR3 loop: CASSQGDRGPGELFF. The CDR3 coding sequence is TGTGCCAGCAGCCAGGGGGACAGGGGGCCCGGGGAGCTGTTTTTT.